This TCR beta chain appears in the sequencing data of a study of CD8 T cells in ankylosing spondylitis. Libraries for TCR beta were made by quantitative 5'-RACE with molecular barcodes. MiXCR was run by TCRdb on the 5' RACE reads, yielding one entry per CDR3 protein. The data show more than 600,000 distinct CDR3 sequences, around 19% seen once. Germline-derived CDR1 and CDR2 are LGHDT and YNNKEL (reference sequence). CDR3 size: 14 residues. After removal of 5 bases from V and 5 bases from J, the junction contained 7 bases not matched to a gene. Regarding the study as a whole: A CD8+ phenotype characterized the disease-linked clones, which were relatively rare in peripheral blood. Roughly eight highly homologous variants made up a TCR beta motif that seemed to typify ankylosing spondylitis blood. Certain motif variants had earlier been reported in reactive arthritis synovial fluid and blood.

This clonotype was observed a few times. The antigen is undetermined. This chain joins TRBV3-1 and TRBJ1-1; 8 bases map to TRBD1. This TCR was sampled from a male donor with ankylosing spondylitis. The specimen was blood, either unsorted or a sorted T cell fraction (not recorded which). The CDR3 DNA follows: TGTGCCAGCAGCGTTCGGACAGGGAGTACTGAAGCTTTCTTT. Amino acids: CASSVRTGSTEAFF.